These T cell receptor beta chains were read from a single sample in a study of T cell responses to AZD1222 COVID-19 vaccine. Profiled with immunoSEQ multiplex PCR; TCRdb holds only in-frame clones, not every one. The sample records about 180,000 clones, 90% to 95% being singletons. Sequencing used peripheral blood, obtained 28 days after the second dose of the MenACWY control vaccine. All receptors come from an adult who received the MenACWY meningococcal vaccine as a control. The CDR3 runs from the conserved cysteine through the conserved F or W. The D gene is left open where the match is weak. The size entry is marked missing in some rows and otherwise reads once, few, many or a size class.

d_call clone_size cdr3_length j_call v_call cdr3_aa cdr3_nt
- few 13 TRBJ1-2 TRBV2 CASSELADYGYTF TGTGCCAGCAGTGAATTGGCGGACTATGGCTACACCTTC
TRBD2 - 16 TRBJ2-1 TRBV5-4 CASSLAGSGGYNEQFF TGTGCCAGCAGCTTGGCCGGTAGCGGGGGCTACAATGAGCAGTTCTTC
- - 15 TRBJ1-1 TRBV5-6 CASSYMRTVNTEAFF TGTGCCAGCAGCTACATGAGGACAGTCAACACTGAAGCTTTCTTT
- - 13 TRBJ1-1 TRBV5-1 CASSLRINTEAFF TGCGCCAGCAGCTTGAGGATAAACACTGAAGCTTTCTTT
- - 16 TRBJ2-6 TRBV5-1 CASSFSGPSGANVLTF TGCGCCAGCAGCTTCTCAGGCCCCTCTGGGGCCAACGTCCTGACTTTC
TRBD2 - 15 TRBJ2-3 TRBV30 CAWSGSGGAVDTQYF TGTGCCTGGAGTGGTAGCGGGGGGGCCGTAGATACGCAGTATTTT
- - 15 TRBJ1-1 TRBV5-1 CASSPGSGGWNEAFF TGCGCCAGCAGCCCAGGATCCGGGGGGTGGAATGAAGCTTTCTTT
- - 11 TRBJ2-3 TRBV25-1 CASSSTDTQYF TGTGCCAGCTCCAGCACAGATACGCAGTATTTT
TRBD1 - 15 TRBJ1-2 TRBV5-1 CASSRTGAENYGYTF TGCGCCAGCAGTCGGACAGGGGCCGAGAACTATGGCTACACCTTC
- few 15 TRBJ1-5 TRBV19 CASSPRGGRRQPQHF TGTGCCAGTAGTCCCCGAGGAGGGCGAAGACAGCCCCAGCATTTT
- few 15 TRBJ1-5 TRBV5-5 CASSLWPWSNQPQHF TGTGCCAGCAGCTTGTGGCCGTGGAGCAATCAGCCCCAGCATTTT
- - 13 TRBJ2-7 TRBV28 CASSLGRVYEQYF TGTGCCAGCAGTTTAGGTAGGGTTTACGAGCAGTACTTC
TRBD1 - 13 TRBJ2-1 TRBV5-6 CASSWDRVNEQFF TGTGCCAGCAGCTGGGACAGGGTCAATGAGCAGTTCTTC
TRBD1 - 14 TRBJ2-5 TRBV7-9 CASRRQGSRETQYF TGTGCCAGCAGGAGACAGGGTAGCCGAGAGACCCAGTACTTC
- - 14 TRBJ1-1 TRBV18 CASSPRTENTEAFF TGTGCCAGCTCACCACGGACAGAGAACACTGAAGCTTTCTTT
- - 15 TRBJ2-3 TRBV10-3 CAISERGATTDTQYF TGTGCCATCAGTGAACGGGGGGCTACCACAGATACGCAGTATTTT
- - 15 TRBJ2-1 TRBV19 CASSTILSSYNEQFF TGTGCCAGTAGCACCATCCTTAGCTCCTACAATGAGCAGTTCTTC
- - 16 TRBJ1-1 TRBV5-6 CASSWAIGAANTEAFF TGTGCCAGCAGCTGGGCAATTGGGGCAGCGAACACTGAAGCTTTCTTT
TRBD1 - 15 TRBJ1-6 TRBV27 CASSLTGANNSPLHF TGTGCCAGCAGTTTAACAGGGGCTAATAATTCACCCCTCCACTTT
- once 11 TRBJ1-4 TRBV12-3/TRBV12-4 CASGLNEKLFF TGTGCCAGCGGACTAAATGAAAAACTGTTTTTT
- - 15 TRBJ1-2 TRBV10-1 CASSEREGPPGGYTF TGCGCCAGCAGTGAACGAGAGGGACCTCCGGGTGGCTACACCTTC
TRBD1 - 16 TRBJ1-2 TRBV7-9 CASSLSTGTGKDGYTF TGTGCCAGCAGCTTATCGACCGGGACAGGGAAAGATGGCTACACCTTC
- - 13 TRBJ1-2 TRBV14 CASSHSRRDGYTF TGTGCCAGCAGCCACAGCAGGCGGGATGGCTACACCTTC
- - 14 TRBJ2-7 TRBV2 CASSGAGASYEQYF TGTGCCAGCAGTGGGGCAGGGGCCTCCTACGAGCAGTACTTC
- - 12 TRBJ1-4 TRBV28 CAISRGLEKLFF TGTGCCATCTCACGGGGACTTGAAAAACTGTTTTTT
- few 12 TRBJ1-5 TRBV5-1 CASSLLSQPQHF TGCGCCAGCAGCTTGCTTAGCCAGCCCCAGCATTTT
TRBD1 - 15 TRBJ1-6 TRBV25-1 CASSEPTGNGSPLHF TGTGCCAGCAGTGAACCGACAGGGAATGGTTCACCCCTCCACTTT
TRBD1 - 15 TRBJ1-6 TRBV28 CASSFPQGVMTPLHF TGTGCCAGCAGTTTCCCCCAGGGGGTTATGACACCCCTCCACTTT
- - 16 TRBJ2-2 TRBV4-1 CASSQMGEWNTGELFF TGCGCCAGCAGCCAGATGGGAGAGTGGAACACCGGGGAGCTGTTTTTT
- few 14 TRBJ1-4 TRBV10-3 CAISVAGTNEKLFF TGTGCCATCAGTGTGGCGGGCACTAATGAAAAACTGTTTTTT
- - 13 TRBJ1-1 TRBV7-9 CASSLGMNTEAFF TGTGCCAGCAGCTTAGGAATGAACACTGAAGCTTTCTTT
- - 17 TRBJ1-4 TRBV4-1 CASSQNSQGRGREKLFF TGCGCCAGCAGCCAAAATAGTCAGGGGAGGGGTAGAGAAAAACTGTTTTTT
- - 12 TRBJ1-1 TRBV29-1 CSVTQLGTEAFF TGCAGCGTCACGCAGTTGGGCACTGAAGCTTTCTTT
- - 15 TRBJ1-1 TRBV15 CATSRESGMNTEAFF TGTGCCACCAGCAGAGAGTCCGGCATGAACACTGAAGCTTTCTTT
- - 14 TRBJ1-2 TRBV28 CASSSNDGTYGYTF TGTGCCAGCAGTTCCAACGACGGGACCTATGGCTACACCTTC
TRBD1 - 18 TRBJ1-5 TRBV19 CASSTDTGGAGRNQPQHF TGTGCCAGTAGTACTGATACAGGGGGCGCAGGACGCAATCAGCCCCAGCATTTT
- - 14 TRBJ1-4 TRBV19 CASSIGSTNEKLFF TGTGCCAGTAGTATCGGGTCAACTAATGAAAAACTGTTTTTT
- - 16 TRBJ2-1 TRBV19 CASSIGGDPTYNEQFF TGTGCCAGTAGTATAGGTGGGGACCCAACGTACAATGAGCAGTTCTTC
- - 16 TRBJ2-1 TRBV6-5 CASSYLGAGANNEQFF TGTGCCAGCAGTTACCTGGGGGCTGGTGCCAACAATGAGCAGTTCTTC
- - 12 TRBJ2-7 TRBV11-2 CASSFSRYEQYF TGTGCCAGCAGCTTCTCTAGATACGAGCAGTACTTC
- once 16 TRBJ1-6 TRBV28 CASSFFGRGTNSPLHF TGTGCCAGCAGTTTCTTTGGGCGGGGGACTAATTCACCCCTCCACTTT
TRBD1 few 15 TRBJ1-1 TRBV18 CASSQRQGVATEAFF TGTGCCAGCTCACAACGACAGGGGGTGGCCACTGAAGCTTTCTTT
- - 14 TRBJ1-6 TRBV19 CASSIGSGVGPLHF TGTGCCAGTAGTATAGGCTCGGGGGTCGGACCCCTCCACTTT
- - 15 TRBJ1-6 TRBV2 CASRGERTRSSPLHF TGTGCCAGCAGAGGGGAAAGGACAAGGAGTTCACCCCTCCACTTT
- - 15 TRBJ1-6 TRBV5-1 CASSLDGRDNSPLHF TGCGCCAGCAGCTTGGATGGCAGGGATAATTCACCCCTCCACTTT
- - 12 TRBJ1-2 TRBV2 CASKVPNYGYTF TGTGCCAGCAAAGTTCCCAACTATGGCTACACCTTC
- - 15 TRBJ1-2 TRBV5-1 CASSPVGRPRYGYTF TGCGCCAGCAGCCCGGTAGGGCGCCCTAGGTATGGCTACACCTTC
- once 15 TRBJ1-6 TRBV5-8 CASSSLRDGNSPLHF TGTGCCAGCAGCTCCCTCCGGGACGGAAATTCACCCCTCCACTTT
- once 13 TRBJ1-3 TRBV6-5 CASSRDPGNTIYF TGTGCCAGCTCCCGGGATCCTGGAAACACCATATATTTT
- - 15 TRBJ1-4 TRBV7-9 CASSLHQGGREKLFF TGTGCCAGCAGCTTACATCAGGGTGGGAGAGAAAAACTGTTTTTT
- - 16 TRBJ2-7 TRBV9 CASSAARGAPSYEQYF TGTGCCAGCAGCGCCGCCAGGGGAGCCCCCTCCTACGAGCAGTACTTC
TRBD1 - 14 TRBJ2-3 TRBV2 CASRTGGDTDTQYF TGTGCCAGCCGGACAGGGGGAGACACAGATACGCAGTATTTT
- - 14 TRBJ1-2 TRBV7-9 CASSQGAELYGYTF TGTGCCAGCAGCCAAGGGGCGGAGCTCTATGGCTACACCTTC